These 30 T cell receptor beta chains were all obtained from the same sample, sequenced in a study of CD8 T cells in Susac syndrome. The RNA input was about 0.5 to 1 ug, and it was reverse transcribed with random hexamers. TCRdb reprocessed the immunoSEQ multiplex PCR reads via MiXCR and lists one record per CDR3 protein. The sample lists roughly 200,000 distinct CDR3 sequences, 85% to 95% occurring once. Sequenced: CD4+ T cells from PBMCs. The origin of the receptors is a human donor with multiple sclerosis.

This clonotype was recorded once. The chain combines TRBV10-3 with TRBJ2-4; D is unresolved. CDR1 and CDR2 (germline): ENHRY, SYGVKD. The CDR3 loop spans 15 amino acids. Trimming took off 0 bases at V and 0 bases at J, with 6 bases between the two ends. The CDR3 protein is CAISESAVAKNIQYF. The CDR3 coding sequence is TGTGCCATCAGTGAGTCGGCGGTAGCCAAAAACATTCAGTACTTC.

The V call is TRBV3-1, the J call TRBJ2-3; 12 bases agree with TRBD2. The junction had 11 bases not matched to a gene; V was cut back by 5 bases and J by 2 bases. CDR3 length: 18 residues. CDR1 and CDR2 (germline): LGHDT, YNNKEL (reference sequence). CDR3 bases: TGTGCCAGCAGCGGCCCTAGCGGGGGGGCGATTCTCACAGATACGCAGTATTTT. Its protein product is CASSGPSGGAILTDTQYF.

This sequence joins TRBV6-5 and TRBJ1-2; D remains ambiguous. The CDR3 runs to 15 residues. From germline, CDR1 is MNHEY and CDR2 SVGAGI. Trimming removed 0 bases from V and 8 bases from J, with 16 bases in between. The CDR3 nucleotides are TGTGCCAGCAGTTACTCAAAATGGACTTCCTGGGGCTACACCTTC. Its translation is CASSYSKWTSWGYTF.

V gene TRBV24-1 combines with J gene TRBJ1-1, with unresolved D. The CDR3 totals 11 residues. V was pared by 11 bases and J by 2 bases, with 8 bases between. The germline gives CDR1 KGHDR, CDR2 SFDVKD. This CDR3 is CAKVLNTEAFF. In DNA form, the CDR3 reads TGTGCCAAGGTCTTAAACACTGAAGCTTTCTTT.

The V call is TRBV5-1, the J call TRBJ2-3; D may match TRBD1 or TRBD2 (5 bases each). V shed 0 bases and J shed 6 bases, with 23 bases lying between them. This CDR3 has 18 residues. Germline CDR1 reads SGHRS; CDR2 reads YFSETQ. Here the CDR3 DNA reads TGCGCCAGCAGCTTGGGGGATTTTCTCGGGGCCGAGGCGGATACGCAGTATTTT. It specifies CASSLGDFLGAEADTQYF.

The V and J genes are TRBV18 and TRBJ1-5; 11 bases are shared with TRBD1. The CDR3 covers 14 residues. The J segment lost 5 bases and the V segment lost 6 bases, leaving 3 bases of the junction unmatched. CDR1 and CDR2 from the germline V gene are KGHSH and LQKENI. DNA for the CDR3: TGTGCCAGCTCTCAGGACAGGGGGCATCAGCCCCAGCATTTT. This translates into CASSQDRGHQPQHF.

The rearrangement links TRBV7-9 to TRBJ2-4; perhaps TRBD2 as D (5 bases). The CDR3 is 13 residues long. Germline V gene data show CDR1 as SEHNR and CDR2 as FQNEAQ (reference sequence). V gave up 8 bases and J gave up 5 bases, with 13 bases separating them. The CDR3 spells CASSKAGQNIQYF. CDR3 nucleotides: TGTGCCAGCTCCAAGGCGGGCCAAAACATTCAGTACTTC.

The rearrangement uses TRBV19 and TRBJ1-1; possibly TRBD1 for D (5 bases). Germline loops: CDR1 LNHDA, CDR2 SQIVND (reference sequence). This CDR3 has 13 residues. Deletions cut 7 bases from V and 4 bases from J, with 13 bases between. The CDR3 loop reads CASTRGVGTEAFF. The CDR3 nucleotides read TGTGCCAGTACTCGAGGGGTGGGCACTGAAGCTTTCTTT.

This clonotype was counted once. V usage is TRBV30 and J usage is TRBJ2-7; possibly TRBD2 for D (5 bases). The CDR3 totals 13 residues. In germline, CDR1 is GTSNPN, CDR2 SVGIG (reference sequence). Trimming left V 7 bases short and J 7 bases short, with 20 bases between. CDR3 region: CASLNGPSGEQYF. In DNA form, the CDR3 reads TGTGCCTCCCTAAATGGGCCCTCGGGGGAGCAGTACTTC.

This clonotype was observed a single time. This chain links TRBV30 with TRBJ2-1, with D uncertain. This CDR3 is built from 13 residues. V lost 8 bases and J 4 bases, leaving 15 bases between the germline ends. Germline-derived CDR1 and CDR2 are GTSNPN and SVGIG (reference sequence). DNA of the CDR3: TGTGCCGGGCTGGGCGGCCCTTACAATGAGCAGTTCTTC. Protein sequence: CAGLGGPYNEQFF.

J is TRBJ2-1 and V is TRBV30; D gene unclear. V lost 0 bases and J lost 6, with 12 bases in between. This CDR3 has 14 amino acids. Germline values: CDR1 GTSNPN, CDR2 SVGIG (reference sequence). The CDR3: CAWSVVGYTNEQFF. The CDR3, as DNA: TGTGCCTGGAGTGTAGTGGGATACACCAATGAGCAGTTCTTC.

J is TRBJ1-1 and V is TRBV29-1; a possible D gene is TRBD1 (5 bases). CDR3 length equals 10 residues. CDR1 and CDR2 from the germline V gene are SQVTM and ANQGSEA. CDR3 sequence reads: CRTERTEAFF. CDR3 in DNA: TGCAGGACAGAGAGGACTGAAGCTTTCTTT.

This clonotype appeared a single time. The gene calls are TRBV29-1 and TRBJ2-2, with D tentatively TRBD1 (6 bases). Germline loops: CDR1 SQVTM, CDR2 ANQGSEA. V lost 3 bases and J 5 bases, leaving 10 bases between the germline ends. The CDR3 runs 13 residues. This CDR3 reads CSVEIQGTGELFF. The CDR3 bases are TGCAGCGTTGAGATACAGGGAACCGGGGAGCTGTTTTTT.

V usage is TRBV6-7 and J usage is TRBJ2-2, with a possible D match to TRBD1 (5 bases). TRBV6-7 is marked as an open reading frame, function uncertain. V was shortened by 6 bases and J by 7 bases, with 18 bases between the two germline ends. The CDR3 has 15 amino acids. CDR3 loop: CASRFLPRAHGELFF. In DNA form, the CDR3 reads TGTGCCAGCAGATTCCTACCCAGGGCCCACGGGGAGCTGTTTTTT.

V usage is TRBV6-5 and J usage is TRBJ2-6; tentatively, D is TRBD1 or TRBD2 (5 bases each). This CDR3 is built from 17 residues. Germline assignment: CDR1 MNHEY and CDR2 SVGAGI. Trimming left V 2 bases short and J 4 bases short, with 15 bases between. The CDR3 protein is CASSYPPGRVGANVLTF. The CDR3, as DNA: TGTGCCAGCAGTTACCCCCCGGGACGGGTGGGGGCCAACGTCCTGACTTTC.

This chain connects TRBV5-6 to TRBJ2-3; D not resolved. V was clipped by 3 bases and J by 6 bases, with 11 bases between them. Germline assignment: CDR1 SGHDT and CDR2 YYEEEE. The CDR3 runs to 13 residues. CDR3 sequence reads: CASSSRAGDTQYF. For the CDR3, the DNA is TGTGCCAGCAGCTCCCGGGCCGGGGATACGCAGTATTTT.

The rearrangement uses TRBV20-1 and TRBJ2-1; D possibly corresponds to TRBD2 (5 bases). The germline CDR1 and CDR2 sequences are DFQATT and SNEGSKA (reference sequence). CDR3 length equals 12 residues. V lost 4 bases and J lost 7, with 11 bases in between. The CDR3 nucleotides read TGCAGTGCTATCCCATGGGAGAATGAGCAGTTCTTC. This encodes CSAIPWENEQFF.

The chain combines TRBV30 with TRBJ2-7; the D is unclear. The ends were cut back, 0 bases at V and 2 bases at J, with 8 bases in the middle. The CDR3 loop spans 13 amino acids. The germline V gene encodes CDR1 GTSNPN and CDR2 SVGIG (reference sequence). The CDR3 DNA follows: TGTGCCTGGAGTGTCGCAGGCCCCTACGAGCAGTACTTC. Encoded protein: CAWSVAGPYEQYF.

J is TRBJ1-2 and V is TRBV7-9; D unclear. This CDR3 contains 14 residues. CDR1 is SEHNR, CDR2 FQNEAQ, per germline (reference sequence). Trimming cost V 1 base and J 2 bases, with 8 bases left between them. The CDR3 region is CASSLVWSNYGYTF. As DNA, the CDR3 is TGTGCCAGCAGCTTAGTCTGGTCCAACTATGGCTACACCTTC.

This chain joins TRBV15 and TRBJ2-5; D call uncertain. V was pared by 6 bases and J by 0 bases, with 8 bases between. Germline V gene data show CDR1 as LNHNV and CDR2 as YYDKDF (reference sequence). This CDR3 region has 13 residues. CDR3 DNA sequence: TGTGCCACCAGTGGCCGGTACCAAGAGACCCAGTACTTC. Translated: CATSGRYQETQYF. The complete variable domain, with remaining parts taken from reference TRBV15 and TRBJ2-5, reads DAMVIQNPRYQVTQFGKPVTLSCSQTLNHNVMYWYQQKSSQAPKLLFHYYDKDFNNEADTPDNFQSRRPNTSFCFLDIRSPGLGDTAMYLCATSGRYQETQYFGPGTRLLVL.

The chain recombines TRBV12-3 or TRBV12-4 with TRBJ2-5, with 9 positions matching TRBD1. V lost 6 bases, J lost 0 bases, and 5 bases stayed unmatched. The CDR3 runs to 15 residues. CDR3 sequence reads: CASRRGQGNQETQYF. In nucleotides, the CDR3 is TGTGCCAGCAGACGCGGACAGGGGAACCAAGAGACCCAGTACTTC.

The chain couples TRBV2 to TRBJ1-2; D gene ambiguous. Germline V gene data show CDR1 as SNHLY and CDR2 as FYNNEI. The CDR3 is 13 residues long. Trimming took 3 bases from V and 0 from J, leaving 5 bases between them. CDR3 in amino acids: CASSEQTNYGYTF. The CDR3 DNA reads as TGTGCCAGCAGTGAGCAGACTAACTATGGCTACACCTTC. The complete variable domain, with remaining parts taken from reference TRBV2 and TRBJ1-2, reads EPEVTQTPSHQVTQMGQEVILRCVPISNHLYFYWYRQILGQKVEFLVSFYNNEISEKSEIFDDQFSVERPDGSNFTLKIRSTKLEDSAMYFCASSEQTNYGYTFGSGTRLTVV.

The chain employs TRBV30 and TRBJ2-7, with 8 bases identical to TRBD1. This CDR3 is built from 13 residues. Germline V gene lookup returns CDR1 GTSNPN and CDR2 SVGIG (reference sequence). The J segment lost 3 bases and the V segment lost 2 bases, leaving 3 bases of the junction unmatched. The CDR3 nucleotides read TGTGCCTGGAGTCCGGACAGGGACTACGAGCAGTACGTC. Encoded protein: CAWSPDRDYEQYV.

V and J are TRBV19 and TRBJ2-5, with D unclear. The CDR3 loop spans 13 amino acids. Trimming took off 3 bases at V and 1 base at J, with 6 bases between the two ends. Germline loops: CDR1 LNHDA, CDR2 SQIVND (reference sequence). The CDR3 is CASSMGSQETQYF. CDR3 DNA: TGTGCCAGTAGTATGGGCTCCCAAGAGACCCAGTACTTC.

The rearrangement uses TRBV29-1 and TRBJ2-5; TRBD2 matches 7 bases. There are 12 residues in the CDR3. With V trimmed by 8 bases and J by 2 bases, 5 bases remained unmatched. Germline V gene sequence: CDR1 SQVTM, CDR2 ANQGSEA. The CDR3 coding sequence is TGCAGCATCCGGGAGGCACAAGAGACCCAGTACTTC. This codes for CSIREAQETQYF.

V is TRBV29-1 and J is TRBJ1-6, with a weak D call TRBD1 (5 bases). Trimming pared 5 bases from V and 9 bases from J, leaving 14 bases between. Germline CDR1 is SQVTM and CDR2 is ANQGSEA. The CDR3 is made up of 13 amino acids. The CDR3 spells CSVQNGDASPLHF. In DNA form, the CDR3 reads TGCAGCGTTCAAAATGGGGACGCTTCACCCCTCCACTTT.

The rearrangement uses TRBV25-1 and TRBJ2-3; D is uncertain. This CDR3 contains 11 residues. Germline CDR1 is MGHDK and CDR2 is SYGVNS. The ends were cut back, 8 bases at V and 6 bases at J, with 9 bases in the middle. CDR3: CASGRLDTQYF. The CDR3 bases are TGTGCCAGCGGCAGATTGGATACGCAGTATTTT.

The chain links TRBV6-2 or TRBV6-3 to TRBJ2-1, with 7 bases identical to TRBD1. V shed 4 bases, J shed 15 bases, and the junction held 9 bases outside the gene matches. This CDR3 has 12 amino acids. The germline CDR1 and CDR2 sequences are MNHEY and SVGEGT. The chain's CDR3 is CASSSQQGQRFF. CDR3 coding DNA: TGTGCCAGCAGTTCTCAACAGGGGCAGCGGTTCTTC.

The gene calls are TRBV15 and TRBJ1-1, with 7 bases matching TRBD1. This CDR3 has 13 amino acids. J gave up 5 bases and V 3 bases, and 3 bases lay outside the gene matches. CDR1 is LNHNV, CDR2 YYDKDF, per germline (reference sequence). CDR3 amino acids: CATSRQGGTEAFF. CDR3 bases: TGTGCCACCAGCAGGCAGGGGGGGACTGAAGCTTTCTTT.

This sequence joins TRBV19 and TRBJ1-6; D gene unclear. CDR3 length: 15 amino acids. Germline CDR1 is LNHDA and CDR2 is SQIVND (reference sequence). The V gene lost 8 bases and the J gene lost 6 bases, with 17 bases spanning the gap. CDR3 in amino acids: CASAARWSANSPLHF. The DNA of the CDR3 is TGTGCCAGTGCCGCCCGGTGGTCAGCTAATTCACCCCTCCACTTT.